This T cell receptor (beta chain) was observed in a study of blood T cell repertoires in COVID-19. On the study more broadly: The cDNA or gDNA used as material had been derived from T cells, B-cell-depleted T cells, or PBMCs.

This CDR3 is 18 amino acids long. CDR1 is SGHTS, CDR2 YDEGEE, per germline. After removal of 6 bases from V and 1 base from J, the junction contained 15 bases not matched to a gene. In the authors' methods: Reference gene primer amplification gave estimated nucleated cell counts. Sequencing was performed with immunoSEQ multiplex PCR; in TCRdb, only in-frame clones are kept and a portion is missing. V and J calls and clone size are as listed in that table; D and trimming were resolved from the DNA. Of about 240,000 clones detected, roughly 80% appear once; the ten largest clones hold roughly 3.4%. Sequencing was performed on peripheral blood. This receptor was taken from a woman between 18 and 29 years old with acute or convalescent COVID-19. This chain uses TRBV5-8 with TRBJ2-2, with 7 bases fitting TRBD1. The CDR3 sequence is CASISKIRQGENTGELFF. CDR3 DNA sequence: TGTGCCAGCATCTCCAAGATAAGACAGGGCGAGAACACCGGGGAGCTGTTTTTT. Combining the CDR3 with reference TRBV5-8 and TRBJ2-2 gives the whole variable domain EAGVTQSPTHLIKTRGQQATLRCSPISGHTSVYWYQQALGLGLQFLLWYDEGEERNRGNFPPRFSGRQFPNYSSELNVNALELEDSALYLCASISKIRQGENTGELFFGEGSRLTVL.